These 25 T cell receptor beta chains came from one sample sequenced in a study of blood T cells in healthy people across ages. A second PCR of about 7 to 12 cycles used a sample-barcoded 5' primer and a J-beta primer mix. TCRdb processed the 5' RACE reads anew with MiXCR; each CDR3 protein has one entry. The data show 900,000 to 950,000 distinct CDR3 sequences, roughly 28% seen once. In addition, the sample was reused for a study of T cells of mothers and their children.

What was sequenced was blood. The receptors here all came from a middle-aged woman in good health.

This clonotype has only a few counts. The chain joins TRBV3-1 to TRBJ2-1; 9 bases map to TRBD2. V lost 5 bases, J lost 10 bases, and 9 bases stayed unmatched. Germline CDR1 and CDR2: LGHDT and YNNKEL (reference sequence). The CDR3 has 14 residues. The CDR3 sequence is CASSFSGGQGEQFF. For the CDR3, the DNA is TGTGCCAGCAGCTTTAGCGGGGGCCAAGGGGAGCAGTTCTTC.

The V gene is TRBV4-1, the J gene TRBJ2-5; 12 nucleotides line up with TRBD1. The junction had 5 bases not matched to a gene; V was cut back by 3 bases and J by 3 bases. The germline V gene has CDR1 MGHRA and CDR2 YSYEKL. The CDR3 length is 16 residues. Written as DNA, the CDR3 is TGCGCCAGCAGCCATGTGGGACAGGGGGCTAAAGAGACCCAGTACTTC. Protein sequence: CASSHVGQGAKETQYF.

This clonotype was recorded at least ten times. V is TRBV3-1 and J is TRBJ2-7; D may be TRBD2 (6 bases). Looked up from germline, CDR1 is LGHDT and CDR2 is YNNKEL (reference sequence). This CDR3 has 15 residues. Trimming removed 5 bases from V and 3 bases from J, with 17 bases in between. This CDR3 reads CASSSPSAGIYEQYF. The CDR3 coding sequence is TGTGCCAGCAGCTCCCCCTCGGCGGGGATCTACGAGCAGTACTTC.

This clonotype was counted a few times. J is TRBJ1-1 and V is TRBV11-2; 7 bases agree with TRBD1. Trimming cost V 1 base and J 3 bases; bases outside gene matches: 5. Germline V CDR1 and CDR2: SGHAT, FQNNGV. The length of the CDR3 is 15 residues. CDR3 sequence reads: CASSLGGGGYTEAFF. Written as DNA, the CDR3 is TGTGCCAGCAGCTTAGGCGGAGGGGGCTACACTGAAGCTTTCTTT.

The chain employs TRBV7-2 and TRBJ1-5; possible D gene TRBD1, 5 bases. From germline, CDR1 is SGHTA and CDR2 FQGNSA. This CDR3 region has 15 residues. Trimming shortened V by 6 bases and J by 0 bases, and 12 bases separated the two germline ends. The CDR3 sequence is CASSLTVLSNQPQHF. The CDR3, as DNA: TGTGCCAGCAGTTTGACAGTGCTTAGCAATCAGCCCCAGCATTTT.

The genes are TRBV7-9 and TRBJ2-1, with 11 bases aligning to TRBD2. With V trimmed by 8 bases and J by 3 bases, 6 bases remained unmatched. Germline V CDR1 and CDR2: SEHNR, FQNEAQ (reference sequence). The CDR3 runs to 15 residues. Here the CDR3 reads CASHVAGGIYNEQFF. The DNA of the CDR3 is TGTGCCAGCCATGTAGCGGGAGGGATCTACAATGAGCAGTTCTTC.

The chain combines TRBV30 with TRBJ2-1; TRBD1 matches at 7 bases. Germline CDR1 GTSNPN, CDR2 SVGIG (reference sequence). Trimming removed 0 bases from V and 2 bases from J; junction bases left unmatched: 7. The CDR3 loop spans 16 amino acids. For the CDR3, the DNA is TGTGCCTGGAGTGTATACGGTAGGGGGCCCTACAATGAGCAGTTCTTC. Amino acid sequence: CAWSVYGRGPYNEQFF.

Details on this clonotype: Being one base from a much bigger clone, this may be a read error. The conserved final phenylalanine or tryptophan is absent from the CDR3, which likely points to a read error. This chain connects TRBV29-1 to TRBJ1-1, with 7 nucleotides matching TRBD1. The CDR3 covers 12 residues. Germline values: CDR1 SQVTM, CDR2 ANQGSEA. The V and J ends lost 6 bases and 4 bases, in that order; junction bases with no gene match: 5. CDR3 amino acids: CSVTTGITEAFV. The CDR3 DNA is TGCAGCGTGACGACAGGGATCACTGAAGCTTTCGTT.

The CDR3 DNA sequence: TGTGCCAGCACCCGACTACCGGGGACAGGGGATTATGGCTACACCTTC. This codes for CASTRLPGTGDYGYTF. The chain combines TRBV6-5 with TRBJ1-2, with TRBD1 matching 10 bases. The CDR3 contains 16 residues. The V segment lost 7 bases and the J segment 5 bases; nucleotides outside the gene matches: 13. Per germline, CDR1 MNHEY and CDR2 SVGAGI.

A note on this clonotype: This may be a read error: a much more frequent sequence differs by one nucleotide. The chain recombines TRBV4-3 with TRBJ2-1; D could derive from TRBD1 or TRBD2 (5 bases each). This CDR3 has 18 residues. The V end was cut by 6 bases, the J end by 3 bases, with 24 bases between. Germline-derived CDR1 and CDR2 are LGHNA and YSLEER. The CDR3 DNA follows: TGCGCCAGCAGACAAACGGGGACGGACGTTGGGTTCTACAATGAGCAGTTCTTC. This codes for CASRQTGTDVGFYNEQFF.

CDR3 coding DNA: TGTGCCAGCAGTGGGGGGGCCAGCGGGAGTAATGAGCAGTTCTTC. Its protein product is CASSGGASGSNEQFF. V is TRBV25-1 and J is TRBJ2-1; TRBD2 matches 8 bases. The CDR3 contains 15 residues. Germline assignment: CDR1 MGHDK and CDR2 SYGVNS. V was clipped by 4 bases and J by 7 bases; unmatched bases: 9.

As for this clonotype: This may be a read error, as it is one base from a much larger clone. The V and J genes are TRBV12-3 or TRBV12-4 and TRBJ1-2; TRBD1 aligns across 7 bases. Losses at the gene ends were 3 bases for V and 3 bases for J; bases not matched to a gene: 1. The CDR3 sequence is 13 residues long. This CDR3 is CASSFRGYYGYTF. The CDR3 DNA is TGTGCCAGCAGTTTCAGGGGGTACTATGGCTACACCTTC.

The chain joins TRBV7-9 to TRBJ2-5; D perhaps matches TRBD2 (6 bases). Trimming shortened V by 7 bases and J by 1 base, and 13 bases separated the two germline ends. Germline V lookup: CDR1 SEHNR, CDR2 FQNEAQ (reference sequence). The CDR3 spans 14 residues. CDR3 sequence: CASNGGALQETQYF. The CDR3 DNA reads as TGTGCCAGCAATGGCGGGGCCCTCCAAGAGACCCAGTACTTC.

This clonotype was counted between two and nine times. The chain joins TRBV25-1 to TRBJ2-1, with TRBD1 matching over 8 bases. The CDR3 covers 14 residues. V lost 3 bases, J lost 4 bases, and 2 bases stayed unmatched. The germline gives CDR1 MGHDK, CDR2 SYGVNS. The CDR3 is CASSEDREYNEQFF. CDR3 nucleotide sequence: TGTGCCAGCAGTGAGGACAGGGAGTACAATGAGCAGTTCTTC.

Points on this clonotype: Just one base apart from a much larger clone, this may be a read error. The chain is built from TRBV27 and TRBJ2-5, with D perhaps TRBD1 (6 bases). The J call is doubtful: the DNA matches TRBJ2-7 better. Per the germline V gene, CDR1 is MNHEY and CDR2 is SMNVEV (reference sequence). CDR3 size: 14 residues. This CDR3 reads CASSLLSRGSEQYF. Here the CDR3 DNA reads TGTGCCAGCAGTTTATTGAGCAGGGGATCCGAGCAGTACTTC.

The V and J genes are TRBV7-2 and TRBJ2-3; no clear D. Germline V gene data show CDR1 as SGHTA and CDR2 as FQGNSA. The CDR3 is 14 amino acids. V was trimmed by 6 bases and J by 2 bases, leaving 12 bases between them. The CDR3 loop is CASSKTYFTDTQYF. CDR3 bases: TGTGCCAGCAGTAAAACTTATTTCACAGATACGCAGTATTTT.

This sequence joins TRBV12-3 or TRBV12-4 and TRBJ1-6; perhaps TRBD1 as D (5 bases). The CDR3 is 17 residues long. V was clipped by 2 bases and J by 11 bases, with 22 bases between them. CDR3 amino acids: CASSLKVGPAGTPPLHF. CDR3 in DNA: TGTGCCAGCAGTTTAAAAGTGGGGCCAGCGGGAACCCCACCCCTCCACTTT.

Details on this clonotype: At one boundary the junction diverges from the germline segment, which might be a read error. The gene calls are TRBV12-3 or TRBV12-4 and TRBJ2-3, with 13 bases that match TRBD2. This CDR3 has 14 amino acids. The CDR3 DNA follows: TGTGCCAGCCGACTAGCGGGGGGAACAGATGCGCAGTATTTT. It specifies CASRLAGGTDAQYF.

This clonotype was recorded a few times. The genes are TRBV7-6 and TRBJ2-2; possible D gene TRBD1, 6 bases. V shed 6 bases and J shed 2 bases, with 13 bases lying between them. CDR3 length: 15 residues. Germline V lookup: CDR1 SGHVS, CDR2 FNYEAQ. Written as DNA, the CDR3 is TGTGCCAGCAGGGGGACACAGTCTAACACCGGGGAGCTGTTTTTT. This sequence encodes CASRGTQSNTGELFF.

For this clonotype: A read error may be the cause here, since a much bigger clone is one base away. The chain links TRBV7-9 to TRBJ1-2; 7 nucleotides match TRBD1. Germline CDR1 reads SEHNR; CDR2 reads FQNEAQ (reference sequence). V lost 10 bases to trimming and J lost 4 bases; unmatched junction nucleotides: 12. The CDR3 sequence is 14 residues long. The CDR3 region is CANSFRGGSYGYTF. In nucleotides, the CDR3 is TGTGCCAACAGTTTCAGGGGGGGATCCTATGGCTACACCTTC.

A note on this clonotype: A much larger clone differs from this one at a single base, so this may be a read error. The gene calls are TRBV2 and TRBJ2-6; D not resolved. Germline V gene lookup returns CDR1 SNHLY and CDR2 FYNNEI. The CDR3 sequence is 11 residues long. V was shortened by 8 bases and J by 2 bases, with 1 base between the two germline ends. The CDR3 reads CASAGANVLTF. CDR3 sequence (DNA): TGTGCCAGCGCTGGGGCCAACGTCCTGACTTTC.

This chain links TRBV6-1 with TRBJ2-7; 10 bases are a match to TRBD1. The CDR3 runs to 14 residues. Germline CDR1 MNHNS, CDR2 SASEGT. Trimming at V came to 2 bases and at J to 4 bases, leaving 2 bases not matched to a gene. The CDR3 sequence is CASSEWGQGYEQYF. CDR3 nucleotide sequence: TGTGCCAGCAGTGAATGGGGACAGGGGTACGAGCAGTACTTC.

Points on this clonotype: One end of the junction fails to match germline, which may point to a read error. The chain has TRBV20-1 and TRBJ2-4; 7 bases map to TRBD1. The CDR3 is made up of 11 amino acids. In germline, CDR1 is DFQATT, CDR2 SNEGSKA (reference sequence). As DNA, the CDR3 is TGCAGTCGCGACAGGGACCACGAGCAGCACTTC. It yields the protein CSRDRDHEQHF.

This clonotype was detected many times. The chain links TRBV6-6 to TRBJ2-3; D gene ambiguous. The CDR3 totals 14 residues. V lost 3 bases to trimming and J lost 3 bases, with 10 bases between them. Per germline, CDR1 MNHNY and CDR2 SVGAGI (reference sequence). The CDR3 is CASSYMGSTDTQYF. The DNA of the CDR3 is TGTGCCAGCAGTTATATGGGTTCGACAGATACGCAGTATTTT.

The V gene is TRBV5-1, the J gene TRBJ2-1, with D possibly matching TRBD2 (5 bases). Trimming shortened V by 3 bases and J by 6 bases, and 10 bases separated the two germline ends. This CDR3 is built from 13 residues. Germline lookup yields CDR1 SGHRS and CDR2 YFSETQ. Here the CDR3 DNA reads TGCGCCAGCAGCTCGGGATTCGGCAATGAGCAGTTCTTC. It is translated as CASSSGFGNEQFF.